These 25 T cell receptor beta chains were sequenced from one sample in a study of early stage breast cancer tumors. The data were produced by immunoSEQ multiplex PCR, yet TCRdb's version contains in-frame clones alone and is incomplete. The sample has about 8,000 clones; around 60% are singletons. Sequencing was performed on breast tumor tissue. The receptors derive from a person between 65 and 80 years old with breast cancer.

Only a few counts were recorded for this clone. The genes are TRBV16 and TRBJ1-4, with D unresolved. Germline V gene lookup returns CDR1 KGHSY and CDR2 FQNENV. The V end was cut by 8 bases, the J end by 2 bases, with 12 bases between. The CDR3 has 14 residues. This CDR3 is CASRSATTNEKLFF. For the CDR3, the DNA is TGTGCCAGCCGATCCGCTACGACTAATGAAAAACTGTTTTTT.

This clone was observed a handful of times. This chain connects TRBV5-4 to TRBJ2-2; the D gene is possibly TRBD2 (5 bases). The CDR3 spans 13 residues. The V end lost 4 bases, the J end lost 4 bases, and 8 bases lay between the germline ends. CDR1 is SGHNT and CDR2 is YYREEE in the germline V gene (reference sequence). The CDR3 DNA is TGTGCCAGCAGCCTTGGACTCACCGGGGAGCTGTTTTTT. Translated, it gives CASSLGLTGELFF.

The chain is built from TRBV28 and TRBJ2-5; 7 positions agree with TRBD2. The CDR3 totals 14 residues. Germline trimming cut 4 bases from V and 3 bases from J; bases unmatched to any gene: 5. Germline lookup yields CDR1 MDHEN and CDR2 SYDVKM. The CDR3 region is CASSSGGRKETQYF. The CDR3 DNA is TGTGCCAGCAGTTCGGGGGGACGTAAAGAGACCCAGTACTTC.

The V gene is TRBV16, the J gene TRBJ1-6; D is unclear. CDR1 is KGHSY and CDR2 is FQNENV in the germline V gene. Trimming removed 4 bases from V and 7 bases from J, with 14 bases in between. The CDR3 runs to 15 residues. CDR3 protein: CASSRRLGGNSPLHF. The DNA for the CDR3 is TGTGCCAGCAGCCGTCGACTCGGTGGGAATTCACCCCTCCACTTT.

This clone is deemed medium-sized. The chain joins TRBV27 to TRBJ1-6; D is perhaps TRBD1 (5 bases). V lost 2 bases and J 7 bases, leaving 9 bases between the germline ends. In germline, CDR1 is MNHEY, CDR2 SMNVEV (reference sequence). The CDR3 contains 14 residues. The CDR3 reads CASSLGGTNSPLHF. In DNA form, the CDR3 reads TGTGCCAGCAGTTTAGGAGGGACCAATTCACCCCTCCACTTT.

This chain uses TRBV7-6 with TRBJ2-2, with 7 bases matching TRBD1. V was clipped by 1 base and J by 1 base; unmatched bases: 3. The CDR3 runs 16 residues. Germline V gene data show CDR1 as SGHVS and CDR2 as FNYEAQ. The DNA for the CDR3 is TGTGCCAGCAGCTTAGGGTACAGGGGGAACACCGGGGAGCTGTTTTTT. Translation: CASSLGYRGNTGELFF.

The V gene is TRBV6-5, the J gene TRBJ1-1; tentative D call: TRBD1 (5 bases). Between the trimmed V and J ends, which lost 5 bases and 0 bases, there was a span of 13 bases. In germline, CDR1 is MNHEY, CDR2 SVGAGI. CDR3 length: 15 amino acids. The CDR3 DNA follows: TGTGCCAGCAGTCTCGGCAGGGCTATGAACACTGAAGCTTTCTTT. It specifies CASSLGRAMNTEAFF.

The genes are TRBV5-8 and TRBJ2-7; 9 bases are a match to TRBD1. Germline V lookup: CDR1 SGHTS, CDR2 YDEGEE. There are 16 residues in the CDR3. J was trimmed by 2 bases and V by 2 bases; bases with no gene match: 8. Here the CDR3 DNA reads TGTGCCAGCAGCTTTAGGGACAGGGCCACTACCTACGAGCAGTACTTC. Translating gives CASSFRDRATTYEQYF.

The CDR3 spells CASSGTGPSQSGYTF. CDR3 nucleotide sequence: TGTGCCAGCTCCGGGACAGGCCCTAGCCAAAGTGGCTACACCTTC. The gene calls are TRBV28 and TRBJ1-2; 8 positions agree with TRBD1. The germline V gene encodes CDR1 MDHEN and CDR2 SYDVKM. Trimming cost V 8 bases and J 7 bases; bases outside gene matches: 15. The CDR3 contains 15 residues.

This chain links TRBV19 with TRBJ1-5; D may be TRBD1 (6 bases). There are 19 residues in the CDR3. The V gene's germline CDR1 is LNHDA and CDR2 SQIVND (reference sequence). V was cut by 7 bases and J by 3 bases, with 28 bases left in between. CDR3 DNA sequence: TGTGCCAGTACCATAGGGCAGGACAGAGGCTTAGGGTTCAATCAGCCCCAGCATTTT. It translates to CASTIGQDRGLGFNQPQHF.

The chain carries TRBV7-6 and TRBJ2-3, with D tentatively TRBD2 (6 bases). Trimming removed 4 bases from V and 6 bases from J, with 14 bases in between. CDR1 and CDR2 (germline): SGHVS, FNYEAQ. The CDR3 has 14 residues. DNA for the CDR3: TGTGCCAGCAGCTCTAGCGAGCAGCGGGATACGCAGTATTTT. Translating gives CASSSSEQRDTQYF.

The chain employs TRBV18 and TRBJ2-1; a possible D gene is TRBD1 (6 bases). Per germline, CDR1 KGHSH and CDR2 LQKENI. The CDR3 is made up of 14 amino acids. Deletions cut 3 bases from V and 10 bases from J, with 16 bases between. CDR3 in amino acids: CASSPGRGVGEQFF. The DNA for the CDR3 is TGTGCCAGCTCACCGGGCAGGGGCGTAGGGGAGCAGTTCTTC.

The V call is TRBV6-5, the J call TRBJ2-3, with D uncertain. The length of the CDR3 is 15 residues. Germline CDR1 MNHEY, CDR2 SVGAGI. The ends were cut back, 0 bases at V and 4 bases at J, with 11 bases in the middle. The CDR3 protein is CASSYSYDISDTQYF. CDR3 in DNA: TGTGCCAGCAGTTACTCCTACGACATCTCAGATACGCAGTATTTT.

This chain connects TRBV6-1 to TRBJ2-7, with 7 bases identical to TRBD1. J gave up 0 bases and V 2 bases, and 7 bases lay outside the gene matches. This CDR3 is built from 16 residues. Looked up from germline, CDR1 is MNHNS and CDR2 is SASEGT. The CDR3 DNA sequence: TGTGCCAGCAGTGAACGCAGGGCAGGGGGCTCCTACGAGCAGTACTTC. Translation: CASSERRAGGSYEQYF.

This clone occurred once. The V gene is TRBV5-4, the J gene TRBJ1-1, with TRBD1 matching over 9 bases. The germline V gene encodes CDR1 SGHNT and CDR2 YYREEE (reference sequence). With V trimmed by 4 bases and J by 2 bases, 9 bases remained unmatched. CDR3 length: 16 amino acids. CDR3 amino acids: CASSPDPTGGNTEAFF. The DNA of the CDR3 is TGTGCCAGCAGCCCAGATCCGACAGGGGGAAACACTGAAGCTTTCTTT.

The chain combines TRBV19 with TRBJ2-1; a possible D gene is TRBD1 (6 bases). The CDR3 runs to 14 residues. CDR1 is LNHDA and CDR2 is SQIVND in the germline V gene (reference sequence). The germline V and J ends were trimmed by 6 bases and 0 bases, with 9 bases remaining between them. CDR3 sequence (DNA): TGTGCCAGTAGGGACAGAAGCTCCTACAATGAGCAGTTCTTC. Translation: CASRDRSSYNEQFF.

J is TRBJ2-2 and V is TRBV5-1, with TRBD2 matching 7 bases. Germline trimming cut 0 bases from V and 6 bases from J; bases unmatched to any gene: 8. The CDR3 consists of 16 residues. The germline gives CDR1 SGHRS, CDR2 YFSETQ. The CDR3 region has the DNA TGCGCCAGCAGCTTGGTTCCCGGGGGAGGGCCCGGGGAGCTGTTTTTT. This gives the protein CASSLVPGGGPGELFF.

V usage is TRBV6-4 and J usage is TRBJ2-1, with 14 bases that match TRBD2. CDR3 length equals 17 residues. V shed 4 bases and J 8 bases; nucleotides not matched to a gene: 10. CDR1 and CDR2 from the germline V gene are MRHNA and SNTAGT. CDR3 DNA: TGTGCCAGCAGTGGGGGTACGACTAGCGGGGGGGCTGATGAGCAGTTCTTC. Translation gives CASSGGTTSGGADEQFF.

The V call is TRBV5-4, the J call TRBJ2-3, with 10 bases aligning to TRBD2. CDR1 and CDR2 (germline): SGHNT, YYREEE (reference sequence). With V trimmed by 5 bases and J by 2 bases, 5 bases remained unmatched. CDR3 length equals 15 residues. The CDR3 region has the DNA TGTGCCAGCAGTTTAGCGGGGGGATACACAGATACGCAGTATTTT. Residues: CASSLAGGYTDTQYF.

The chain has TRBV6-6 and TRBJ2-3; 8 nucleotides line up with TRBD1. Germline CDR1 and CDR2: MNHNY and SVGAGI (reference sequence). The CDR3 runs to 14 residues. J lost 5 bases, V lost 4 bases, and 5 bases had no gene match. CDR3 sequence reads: CASSFRGRGDTQYF. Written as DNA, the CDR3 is TGTGCCAGCAGTTTCAGGGGGCGCGGAGATACGCAGTATTTT.

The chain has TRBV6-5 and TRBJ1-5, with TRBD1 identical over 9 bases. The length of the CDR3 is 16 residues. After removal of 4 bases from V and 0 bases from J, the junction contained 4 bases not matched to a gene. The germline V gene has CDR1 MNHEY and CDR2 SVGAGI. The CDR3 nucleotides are TGTGCCAGCAGTTCGGGACAGGGCCATAGCAATCAGCCCCAGCATTTT. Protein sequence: CASSSGQGHSNQPQHF.

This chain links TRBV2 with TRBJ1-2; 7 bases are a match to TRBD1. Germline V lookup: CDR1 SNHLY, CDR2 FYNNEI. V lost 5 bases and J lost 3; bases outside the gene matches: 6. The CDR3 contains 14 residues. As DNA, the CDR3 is TGTGCCAGCAGTCCACAGGGGCCCCACTATGGCTACACCTTC. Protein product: CASSPQGPHYGYTF.

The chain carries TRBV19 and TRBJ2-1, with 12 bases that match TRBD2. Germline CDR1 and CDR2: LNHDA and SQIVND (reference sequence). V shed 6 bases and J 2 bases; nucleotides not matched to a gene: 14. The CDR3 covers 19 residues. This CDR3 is CASRNEVRTSGAPYNEQFF. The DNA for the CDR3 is TGTGCCAGTAGAAACGAGGTCAGGACTAGCGGGGCTCCCTACAATGAGCAGTTCTTC.

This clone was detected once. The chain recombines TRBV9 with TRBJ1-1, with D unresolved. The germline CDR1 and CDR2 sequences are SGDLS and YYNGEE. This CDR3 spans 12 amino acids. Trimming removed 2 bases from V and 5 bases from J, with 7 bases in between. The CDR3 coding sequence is TGTGCCAGCAGCGTCGGGGAAACTGAAGCTTTCTTT. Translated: CASSVGETEAFF. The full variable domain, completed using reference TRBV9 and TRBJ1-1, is DSGVTQTPKHLITATGQRVTLRCSPRSGDLSVYWYQQSLDQGLQFLIQYYNGEERAKGNILERFSAQQFPDLHSELNLSSLELGDSALYFCASSVGETEAFFGQGTRLTVV.

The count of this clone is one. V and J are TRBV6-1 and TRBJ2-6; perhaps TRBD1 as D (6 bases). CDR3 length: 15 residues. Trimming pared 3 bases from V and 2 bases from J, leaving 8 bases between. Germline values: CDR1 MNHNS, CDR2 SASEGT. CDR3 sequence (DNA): TGTGCCAGCAGTGAGGCAGGGGCTGGGGCCAACGTCCTGACTTTC. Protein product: CASSEAGAGANVLTF.